The T cell receptor (beta chain) described here comes from a study of control samples from healthy donors and cancer patients. Germline V gives CDR1 MNHNS, CDR2 SASEGT. The CDR3 loop spans 16 amino acids. Trimming removed 4 bases from V and 5 bases from J, with 18 bases in between. Only in-frame clones appear in the TCRdb table, and some are missing; sequencing was by immunoSEQ multiplex PCR. The sample lists 25,000 to 35,000 clones, around 87% occurring once. The rearrangement uses TRBV6-1 and TRBJ1-5; D is possibly TRBD1 (5 bases). The receptor comes from a middle-aged woman with lung cancer. The sample taken for sequencing was PBMCs. Here the CDR3 DNA reads TGTGCCAGCAGTGGACCCTCAGGGTTTGTCGATCAGCCCCAGCATTTT. Protein sequence: CASSGPSGFVDQPQHF.